The 7 T cell receptor beta chains listed next were all sequenced from one sample in a study of graft-versus-host responses after intestinal transplantation. The assay was immunoSEQ multiplex PCR, and TCRdb's table has in-frame clones only and misses some. This sample has 7,500 to 8,500 clones, with roughly 70% found just once. The graft tissue was processed, and this released both intraepithelial and lamina propria lymphocytes. This sample comprised ileum tissue, obtained roughly 490 days after intestinal transplant. The receptors originated from a human patient who received an intestinal transplant, so some T cells may come from the graft donor.

The rearrangement joins TRBV28 to TRBJ2-2; 10 bases are a match to TRBD1. The germline V gene encodes CDR1 MDHEN and CDR2 SYDVKM. CDR3 size: 15 residues. J was trimmed by 7 bases and V by 6 bases; bases with no gene match: 8. CDR3 DNA sequence: TGTGCCAGCAGGGTAGACAGGGGGCGAAACGGGGAGCTGTTTTTT. It encodes CASRVDRGRNGELFF.

With regard to this clone: The junction does not match germline at one end; this may be a read error. The CDR3 reads CASSQGESGETQYF. Written as DNA, the CDR3 is TGTGCCAGCAGTCAAGGGGAGTCAGGAGAGACCCAGTACTTC. The chain couples TRBV4-2 to TRBJ2-5; perhaps D is TRBD1 or TRBD2 (5 bases each). This CDR3 spans 14 amino acids. Germline loops: CDR1 LGHNA, CDR2 YNFKEQ.

V is TRBV11-2 and J is TRBJ2-1; D possibly corresponds to TRBD2 (7 bases). CDR3 length equals 16 residues. Germline V gives CDR1 SGHAT, CDR2 FQNNGV. The V end lost 7 bases, the J end lost 6 bases, and 22 bases lay between the germline ends. CDR3 sequence (DNA): TGTGCCAGCACCCTGGCCAGGGGAGGGCCGGTCAATGAGCAGTTCTTC. It encodes CASTLARGGPVNEQFF.

The chain recombines TRBV27 with TRBJ2-1; 13 bases match TRBD2. V gave up 2 bases and J gave up 10 bases; unmatched junction bases: 5. CDR3 size: 15 residues. The germline gives CDR1 MNHEY, CDR2 SMNVEV (reference sequence). Here the CDR3 DNA reads TGTGCCAGCAGTTTAAGACTAGCGGGAGGAGGGGAGCAGTTCTTC. This codes for CASSLRLAGGGEQFF.

The chain carries TRBV29-1 and TRBJ1-2, with D maybe TRBD1 (6 bases). V lost 7 bases to trimming and J lost 7 bases, with 13 bases between them. The length of the CDR3 is 11 residues. Per germline, CDR1 SQVTM and CDR2 ANQGSEA. The CDR3 nucleotides read TGCAGCGCTTCGACAGGTCCTGGCTACACCTTC. Its translation: CSASTGPGYTF.

The rearrangement uses TRBV5-8 and TRBJ2-7; 9 bases agree with TRBD1. This CDR3 comprises 16 residues. The junction had 11 bases not matched to a gene; V was cut back by 4 bases and J by 3 bases. Germline V CDR1 and CDR2: SGHTS, YDEGEE. CDR3 DNA sequence: TGTGCCAGCAGCCCGAGACCGGGACAGGGATTCTACGAGCAGTACTTC. This translates into CASSPRPGQGFYEQYF.

This clone was seen only once. V gene TRBV7-3 combines with J gene TRBJ2-1; D is perhaps TRBD1 (6 bases). The CDR3 has 16 residues. Germline CDR1 SGHTA, CDR2 FQGTGA. Between the trimmed V and J ends, which lost 5 bases and 4 bases, there was a span of 18 bases. CDR3 in DNA: TGTGCCAGCAGCCTGGTAGGGGGTTCGATTTACAATGAGCAGTTCTTC. Its protein is CASSLVGGSIYNEQFF.